This T cell receptor beta chain was recorded in a study of T cell responses to AZD1222 COVID-19 vaccine. As for this clone: What it recognizes is unknown.

The protocol was immunoSEQ multiplex PCR, while the TCRdb copy is restricted to in-frame clones and leaves out a portion. The data show 250,000 to 300,000 clones, approximately 94% seen once. Analyses pooled second doses at about 4 or about 12 weeks. General study points: Baseline seropositivity characterized only six AZD1222 recipients.

V was clipped by 7 bases and J by 1 base, with 19 bases between them. CDR3 length: 16 residues. Germline assignment: CDR1 MDHEN and CDR2 SYDVKM. The chain combines TRBV28 with TRBJ1-1; TRBD1 is a possible D gene (6 bases). This receptor was obtained from an adult who received the AZD1222 COVID-19 vaccine. The starting material was peripheral blood, obtained 28 days after the second AZD1222 dose. DNA for the CDR3: TGTGCCAGCAACACAGGGTGGGGAGTATCGAACACTGAAGCTTTCTTT. Protein: CASNTGWGVSNTEAFF.